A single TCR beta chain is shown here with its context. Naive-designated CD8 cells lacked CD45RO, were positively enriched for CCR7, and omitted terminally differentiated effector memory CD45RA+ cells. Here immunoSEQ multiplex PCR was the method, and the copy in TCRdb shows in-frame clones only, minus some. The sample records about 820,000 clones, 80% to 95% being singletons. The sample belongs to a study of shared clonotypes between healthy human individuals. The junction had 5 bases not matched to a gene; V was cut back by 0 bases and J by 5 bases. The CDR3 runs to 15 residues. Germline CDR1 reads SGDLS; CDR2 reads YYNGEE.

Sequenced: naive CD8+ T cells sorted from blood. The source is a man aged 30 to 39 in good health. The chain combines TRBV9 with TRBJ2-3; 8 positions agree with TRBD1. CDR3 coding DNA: TGTGCCAGCAGCGTAGGGACAGGGAGGTTAGATACGCAGTATTTT. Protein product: CASSVGTGRLDTQYF.